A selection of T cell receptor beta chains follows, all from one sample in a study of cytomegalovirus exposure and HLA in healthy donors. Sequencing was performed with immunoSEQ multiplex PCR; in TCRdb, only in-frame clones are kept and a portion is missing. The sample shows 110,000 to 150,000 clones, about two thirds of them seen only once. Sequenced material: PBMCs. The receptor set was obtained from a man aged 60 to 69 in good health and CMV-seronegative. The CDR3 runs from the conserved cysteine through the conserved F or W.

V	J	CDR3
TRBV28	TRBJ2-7	CASSLRASAGWNEQYF
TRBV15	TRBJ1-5	CATSRGTGFAYPQHF
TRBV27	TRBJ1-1	CASSLLGRRWQGSVNTEAFF
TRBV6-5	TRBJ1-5	CASSRQGENQPQHF
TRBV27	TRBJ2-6	CASSLWGTGSSGANVLTF
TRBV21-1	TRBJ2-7	CASISTSGRSRSSYEQYF
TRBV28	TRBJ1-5	CASFPQGYNQPQHF
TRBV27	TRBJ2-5	CASSLRQGVGETQYF
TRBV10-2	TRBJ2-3	CASSGAEGSTDTQYF
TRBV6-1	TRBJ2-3	CASSGIAGEADTQYF
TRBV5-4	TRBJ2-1	CASSPQGYNEQFF
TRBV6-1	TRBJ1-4	CASSEAPLQGRLFF
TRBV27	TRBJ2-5	CASSWRGTSSPETQYF
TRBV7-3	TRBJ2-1	CASSPTDRGTNEQFF
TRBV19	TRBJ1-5	CASSYSNQPQHF
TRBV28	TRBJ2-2	CASSPLGGGLSGELFF
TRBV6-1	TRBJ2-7	CASNYITSSYEQYF
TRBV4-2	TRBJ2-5	CASSQVAGTGGSPAQETQYF
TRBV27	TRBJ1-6	CASSWRGQDSPLHF
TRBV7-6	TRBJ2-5	CASSLQVPGMVTQYF
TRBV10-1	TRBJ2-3	CASSLSFTDTQYF
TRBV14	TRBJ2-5	CASSQDIEETQYF